The clone carrying this T cell receptor beta chain was counted a few times. Its specificity is not known. PCR was performed a second time for roughly 7 to 12 cycles using a sample-barcoded 5' primer and a J-beta primer mix. The authors tagged each cDNA molecule using a template-switch adaptor with 12 random nucleotides. TCRdb processed the 5' RACE reads anew with MiXCR; each CDR3 protein has one entry. The sample includes fewer than 2,000,000 distinct CDR3 sequences, almost 35% of them seen just once. The data belong to a study of blood T cells in healthy people across ages. General observations from the study: Significant beta diversity loss was already apparent by age 40, declining roughly linearly. Comparison with aged donors showed that long-lived donors had more naive CD4+ cells and higher diversity.

The sequence was collected from a woman in her twenties or thirties in good health. The sample comprised blood.

CDR3 nucleotides: TGCGCCAGCAGCTTCTCAGGACTAGCGGCGGACGGGAAGTTCTTC. It codes for CASSFSGLAADGKFF. This sequence joins TRBV5-1 and TRBJ2-1, with 10 positions matching TRBD2. The V gene's germline CDR1 is SGHRS and CDR2 YFSETQ. The CDR3 extends over 15 amino acids. The J segment lost 14 bases and the V segment lost 2 bases, leaving 13 bases of the junction unmatched. Full variable domain (missing parts from reference TRBV5-1 and TRBJ2-1): KAGVTQTPRYLIKTRGQQVTLSCSPISGHRSVSWYQQTPGQGLQFLFEYFSETQRNKGNFPGRFSGRQFSNSRSEMNVSTLELGDSALYLCASSFSGLAADGKFFGPGTRLTVL.